These T cell receptor beta chains were read from a single sample in a study of blood T cell repertoires in COVID-19. Assay: immunoSEQ multiplex PCR; the TCRdb copy retains only in-frame clones and omits some. The repertoire consists of roughly 250,000 clones, with 80% to 90% occurring once and the leading ten covering over 3%. Material for sequencing was PBMCs or T cells enriched from blood (not recorded which). These receptors originate from a middle-aged woman who had been exposed to COVID-19. The CDR3 runs from the conserved cysteine through the conserved F or W. A D gene is named only where the DNA matches it firmly. Where a row states a size, it is once, few, many or the class of an expanded clone; other rows omit it.

V	D	J	size	DNA	CDR3
TRBV19	TRBD1	TRBJ1-5	-	TGTGCCAGTTCTCAGGGGGGTCAGGTTCAGCCCCAGCATTTT	CASSQGGQVQPQHF
TRBV5-8	TRBD1	TRBJ1-4	-	TGTGCCAGCAGCTTGGAGCAGGGGGCTAGCGGAAAACTGTTTTTT	CASSLEQGASGKLFF
TRBV6-5	-	TRBJ1-2	-	TGTGCCAGCAGTTCCGACTTGGGGAGGGGCTACACCTTC	CASSSDLGRGYTF
TRBV29-1	TRBD1	TRBJ1-1	-	TGCAGCGTTGGGGACAGAAGTACTGAAGCTTTCTTT	CSVGDRSTEAFF
TRBV12-3/TRBV12-4	-	TRBJ2-3	-	TGTGCCAGCAGTTTCACAGGGTCAGATACGCAGTATTTT	CASSFTGSDTQYF
TRBV29-1	-	TRBJ2-1	-	TGCAGCGGAAAGTCGGGAGCGTACAATGAGCAGTTCTTC	CSGKSGAYNEQFF
TRBV28	TRBD1	TRBJ2-7	-	TGTGCCAGCAGTTCACCCGGGACAGGGATCCACGAGCAGTACTTC	CASSSPGTGIHEQYF
TRBV6-1	-	TRBJ2-1	once	TGTGCCAGCACCGGGGGGCTCCTAGCCTGGTTCTTC	CASTGGLLAWFF
TRBV5-3	TRBD2	TRBJ2-6	once	TGTGCCAGAAGCTTGGGAGAGGGCGGGAGTACTGGGGCCAACGTCCTGACTTTC	CARSLGEGGSTGANVLTF
TRBV6-2/TRBV6-3	-	TRBJ1-2	-	TGTGCCAGCAGTTTGGAGGGAAGTTTCTATGGCTACACCTTC	CASSLEGSFYGYTF
TRBV5-1	TRBD2	TRBJ2-1	once	TGCGCCAGCAGCGAGTCCCTAGCGGGGGACGGGGAGCAGTTCTTC	CASSESLAGDGEQFF
TRBV5-5	TRBD1	TRBJ2-2	-	TGTGCCAGCAGCTTGATAGAGGGACAGGGACGAACCGGGGAGCTGTTTTTT	CASSLIEGQGRTGELFF
TRBV27	-	TRBJ2-3	-	TGTGCCAGCAGATCTAGCACAGATACGCAGTATTTT	CASRSSTDTQYF
TRBV30	TRBD1	TRBJ1-5	-	TGTGCCTGGAGTAGACAGGGGGATCAGCCCCAGCATTTT	CAWSRQGDQPQHF
TRBV7-2	TRBD1	TRBJ2-5	-	TGTGCCAGCAGCTCCCGGACAGGGAGAGAGACCCAGTACTTC	CASSSRTGRETQYF
TRBV6-1	-	TRBJ1-6	-	TGTGCCAGCAGTGAAGACAGGGTACAATCCGGTTCACCCCTCCACTTT	CASSEDRVQSGSPLHF
TRBV7-2	-	TRBJ2-3	-	TGTGCCAGCAGCTCCGCGGGGAGCACAGATACGCAGTATTTT	CASSSAGSTDTQYF
TRBV27	TRBD1	TRBJ1-2	-	TGTGCCAGCAGCCTGGGGACAGGGGCCTATGGCTACACCTTC	CASSLGTGAYGYTF
TRBV3-1/TRBV3-2	-	TRBJ1-1	-	TGTGCCAGCAGCCAAGTTTGGGCGAACACTGAAGCTTTCTTT	CASSQVWANTEAFF
TRBV25-1	-	TRBJ1-1	-	TGTGCCAGCAGTGGCTTAGGACAGAACACTGAAGCTTTCTTT	CASSGLGQNTEAFF
TRBV7-9	-	TRBJ2-2	-	TGTGCCAGCAGCTCGCAACTCCCGAACACCGGGGAGCTGTTTTTT	CASSSQLPNTGELFF
TRBV11-2	TRBD1	TRBJ1-2	-	TGTGCCAGCAGCTTAGATCCGACAGGGAGGAATGGCTACACCTTC	CASSLDPTGRNGYTF
TRBV11-3	TRBD2	TRBJ2-5	-	TGTGCCAGCAGCGCCCGACTAGCAGGGGAGACCCAGTACTTC	CASSARLAGETQYF
TRBV28	-	TRBJ1-2	-	TGTGCCAGCAGTACGACCGGGACGGGGAGGGGCTACACCTTC	CASSTTGTGRGYTF
TRBV28	-	TRBJ1-5	-	TGTGCCACGACGAGGGTGCAACAGCCCCAGCATTTT	CATTRVQQPQHF
TRBV9	-	TRBJ2-1	once	TGTGCCAGCAGCCCTCGGGGGTACAATGAGCAGTTCTTC	CASSPRGYNEQFF
TRBV28	-	TRBJ1-1	-	TGTGCCAGCAGTTTATTGGGGGGAGCTGAAGCTTTCTTT	CASSLLGGAEAFF
TRBV19	-	TRBJ1-5	-	TGTGCCAGTGGCCCATGGCAGGGCCCCTATCAGCCCCAGCATTTT	CASGPWQGPYQPQHF
TRBV7-3	-	TRBJ1-1	-	TGTGCCAGCAGTACAGGTCTTGGCACTGAAGCTTTCTTT	CASSTGLGTEAFF
TRBV5-4	TRBD1	TRBJ2-7	-	TGTGCCAGCAGCAATACAGGGGACGAGCAGTACTTC	CASSNTGDEQYF
TRBV7-3	-	TRBJ1-1	-	TGTGCCAGCAGCTTATATTGGACAGCGAACACTGAAGCTTTCTTT	CASSLYWTANTEAFF
TRBV28	-	TRBJ2-3	-	TGTGCCAGCAGTTTGGGGGGGCGGGACACAGATACGCAGTATTTT	CASSLGGRDTDTQYF
TRBV3-1/TRBV3-2	-	TRBJ1-5	-	TGTGCCAGCAGCTGGGACACGAGCAATCAGCCCCAGCATTTT	CASSWDTSNQPQHF
TRBV5-6	-	TRBJ1-1	-	TGTGCCAGCAGCTGGGGCCGGAACACTGAAGCTTTCTTT	CASSWGRNTEAFF
TRBV19	TRBD1	TRBJ1-4	-	TGTGCCAGTAGCTCGGGACAGCTTAATGAAAAACTGTTTTTT	CASSSGQLNEKLFF
TRBV29-1	TRBD1	TRBJ2-7	-	TGCAGCGTTGAAGCTCTAACACAGGGGGTCTCCTACGAGCAGTACTTC	CSVEALTQGVSYEQYF
TRBV15	-	TRBJ1-2	-	TGTGCCACCAGCAGAGGGGCAGTCTCCCTCCTCTATGGCTACACCTTC	CATSRGAVSLLYGYTF
TRBV11-3	-	TRBJ1-1	few	TGTGCCAGCAGCCGGACAGAGAACACTGAAGCTTTCTTT	CASSRTENTEAFF
TRBV6-2/TRBV6-3	TRBD1	TRBJ1-2	-	TGTGCCAGCAGCCGCCAGGGGGCGAACTATGGCTACACCTTC	CASSRQGANYGYTF
TRBV7-9	-	TRBJ2-2	-	TGTGCCAGCAGCTTGCGGGACGGGGAGCTGTTTTTT	CASSLRDGELFF
TRBV7-9	-	TRBJ1-3	-	TGTGCCAGCAGCTTCCAGGGGCCCGGAAACACCATATATTTT	CASSFQGPGNTIYF
TRBV6-5	-	TRBJ2-3	few	TGTGCCACCTCCGACAGAATTAACACAGATACGCAGTATTTT	CATSDRINTDTQYF
TRBV4-2	-	TRBJ2-7	-	TGTGCCAGCAGCCAAGATATCGGGGGTTCGTTCTACGAGCAGTACTTC	CASSQDIGGSFYEQYF
TRBV10-3	-	TRBJ1-2	-	TGTGCCATCAGCGAGTTGCAGGGTGCGTATGGCTACACCTTC	CAISELQGAYGYTF
TRBV28	-	TRBJ2-5	few	TGTGCCAGCAGTTTACAGGGTAGCCAAGAGACCCAGTACTTC	CASSLQGSQETQYF
TRBV5-8	-	TRBJ1-1	-	TGTGCCAGCAGCTTGCGCCGGGCTGAAGCTTTCTTT	CASSLRRAEAFF
TRBV28	-	TRBJ2-2	-	TGTGCCAGCAGTCCGGGTGGCCAGGGGTTAGCCGGGGAGCTGTTTTTT	CASSPGGQGLAGELFF
TRBV19	TRBD2	TRBJ2-5	-	TGTGCCAGTAGTCGGCTAGCGGGGGGGCACGAGACCCAGTACTTC	CASSRLAGGHETQYF
TRBV28	TRBD1	TRBJ1-1	-	TGTGCCAGCAGTGCTACCGACAGGGTTGGGAACACTGAAGCTTTCTTT	CASSATDRVGNTEAFF
TRBV5-1	-	TRBJ2-7	few	TGCGCCAGCAGCTTTGAACAGGGTACCCACGAGCAGTACTTC	CASSFEQGTHEQYF
TRBV28	TRBD1	TRBJ1-2	-	TGTGCCAGCAGCCCAGGGGGTTCCTCTAACTATGGCTACACCTTC	CASSPGGSSNYGYTF
TRBV2	-	TRBJ1-5	-	TGTGCCAGCGGATTGGATTCGGGTCTGCAGCATTTT	CASGLDSGLQHF
TRBV30	TRBD1	TRBJ1-5	-	TGTGCCTGGAGTGTTGGGACAGGTAATCAGCCCCAGCATTTT	CAWSVGTGNQPQHF
TRBV25-1	TRBD2	TRBJ2-7	once	TGTGCCAGCAGTGCGCTGGGGGGGTCCTACGAGCAGTACTTC	CASSALGGSYEQYF
TRBV10-3	-	TRBJ2-1	-	TGTGCCATAGCCCTGGCGGGTGAGCAGTTCTTC	CAIALAGEQFF